This T cell receptor (beta chain) emerged from a study of blood T cell repertoires in COVID-19. Study at large: Spain, Italy and the United States supplied samples that represented acute and convalescent COVID-19. Sample material is recorded as cDNA or gDNA derived from T cells, B-cell-depleted T cells, or PBMCs.

In the original processing: Nucleated cell counts were estimated from reference gene primer amplification. Clones were sequenced by immunoSEQ multiplex PCR, and TCRdb holds only the in-frame ones, with some missing. Clone size and V and J calls were adopted from that table, with D and trimming inferred from the DNA. The data contain hundreds of thousands of clones, about 89% of them seen just once; the ten biggest clones take up 7.5% to 9%. Sequencing was carried out using peripheral blood. The clonotype originates from a woman between 50 and 59 years old with COVID-19, enrolled during active disease.

CDR3 nucleotides: TGTGCCAGTACCCGGAGAGGGGGCACCAATGAGCAGTTCTTC. It translates to CASTRRGGTNEQFF. The chain recombines TRBV19 with TRBJ2-1, with 7 bases aligning to TRBD1. The CDR3 consists of 14 residues. Germline CDR1 and CDR2: LNHDA and SQIVND (reference sequence). V shed 7 bases and J 6 bases; nucleotides not matched to a gene: 9.